The clone carrying this T cell receptor beta chain turned up a few times. The CDR3 loop spans 14 amino acids. Germline V CDR1 and CDR2: GTSNPN, SVGIG (reference sequence). With 0 bases removed from V and 4 bases from J, the gap between germline ends came to 10 bases. These data are taken from a study of blood T cell repertoires in COVID-19. The overall study: Both acute and convalescent COVID-19 samples were obtained from the United States, Italy and Spain. PBMCs, B-cell-depleted T cells, or T cells provided the cDNA or gDNA that made up the material.

Measured with immunoSEQ multiplex PCR; TCRdb has only the in-frame clones, and not every one. The sample carries about 120,000 clones, roughly 85% recorded once. The material sequenced was peripheral blood. The chain recombines TRBV30 with TRBJ2-1; tentative D call: TRBD2 (6 bases). The clonotype comes from a man in his thirties or forties with acute or convalescent COVID-19. The CDR3 DNA follows: TGTGCCTGGAGTGTGTCTAGCGAGTACAATGAGCAGTTCTTC. It codes for CAWSVSSEYNEQFF.